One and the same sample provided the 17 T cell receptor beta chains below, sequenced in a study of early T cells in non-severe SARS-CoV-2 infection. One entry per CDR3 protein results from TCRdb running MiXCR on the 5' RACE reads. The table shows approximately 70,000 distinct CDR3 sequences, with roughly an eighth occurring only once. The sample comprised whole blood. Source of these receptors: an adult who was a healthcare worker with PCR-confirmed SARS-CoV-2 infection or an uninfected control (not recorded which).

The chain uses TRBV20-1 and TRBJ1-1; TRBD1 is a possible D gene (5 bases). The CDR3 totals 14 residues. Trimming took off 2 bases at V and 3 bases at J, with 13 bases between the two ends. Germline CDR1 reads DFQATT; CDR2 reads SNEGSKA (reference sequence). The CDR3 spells CSARRGQAYTEAFF. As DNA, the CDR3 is TGCAGTGCTAGAAGGGGTCAGGCCTACACTGAAGCTTTCTTT.

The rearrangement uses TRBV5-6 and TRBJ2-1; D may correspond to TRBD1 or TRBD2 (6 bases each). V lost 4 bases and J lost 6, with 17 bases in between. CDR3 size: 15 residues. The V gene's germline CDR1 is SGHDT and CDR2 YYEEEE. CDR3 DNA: TGTGCCAGCAGCGCCGGAGGGGGGCTCCCCAATGAGCAGTTCTTC. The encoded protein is CASSAGGGLPNEQFF.

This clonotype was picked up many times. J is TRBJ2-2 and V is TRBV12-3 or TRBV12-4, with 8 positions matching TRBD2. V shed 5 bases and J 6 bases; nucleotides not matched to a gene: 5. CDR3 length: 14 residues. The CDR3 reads CASSPPGLAGELFF. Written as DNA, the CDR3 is TGTGCCAGCAGTCCTCCGGGACTAGCCGGGGAGCTGTTTTTT.

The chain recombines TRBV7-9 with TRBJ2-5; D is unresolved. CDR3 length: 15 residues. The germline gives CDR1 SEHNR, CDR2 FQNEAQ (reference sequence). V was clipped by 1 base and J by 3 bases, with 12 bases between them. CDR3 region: CASSLVEAREETQYF. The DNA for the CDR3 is TGTGCCAGCAGCTTAGTAGAGGCACGAGAAGAGACCCAGTACTTC.

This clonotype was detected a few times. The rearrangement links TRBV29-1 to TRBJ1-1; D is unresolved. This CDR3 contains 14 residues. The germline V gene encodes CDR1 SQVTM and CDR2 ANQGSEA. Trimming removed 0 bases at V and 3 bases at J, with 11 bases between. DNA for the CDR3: TGCAGCGTTGAAGATACCCCTTCCGACACTGAAGCTTTCTTT. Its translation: CSVEDTPSDTEAFF.

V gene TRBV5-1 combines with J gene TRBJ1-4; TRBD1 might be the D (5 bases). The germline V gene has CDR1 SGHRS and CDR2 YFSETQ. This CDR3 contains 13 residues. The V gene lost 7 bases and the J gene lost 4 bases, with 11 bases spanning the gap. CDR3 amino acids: CASGDSLNEKLFF. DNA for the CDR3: TGCGCCAGCGGAGACAGTCTTAATGAAAAACTGTTTTTT.

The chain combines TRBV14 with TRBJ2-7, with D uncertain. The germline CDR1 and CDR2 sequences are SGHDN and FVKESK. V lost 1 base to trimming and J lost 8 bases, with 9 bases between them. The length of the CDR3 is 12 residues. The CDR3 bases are TGTGCCAGCAGCCAAGGTCCTACGAAGCAGTACTTC. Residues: CASSQGPTKQYF.

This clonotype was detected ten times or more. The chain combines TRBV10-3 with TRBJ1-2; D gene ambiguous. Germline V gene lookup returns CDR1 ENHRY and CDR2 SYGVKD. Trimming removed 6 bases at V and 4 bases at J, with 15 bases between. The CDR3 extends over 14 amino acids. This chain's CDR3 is CAISPGDLLYGYTF. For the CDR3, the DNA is TGTGCCATCAGCCCGGGAGACCTGCTCTATGGCTACACCTTC.

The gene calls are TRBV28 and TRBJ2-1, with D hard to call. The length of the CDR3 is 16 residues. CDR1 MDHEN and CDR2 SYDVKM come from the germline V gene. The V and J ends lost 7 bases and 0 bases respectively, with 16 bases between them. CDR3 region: CASIGVDPSSYNEQFF. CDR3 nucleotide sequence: TGTGCCAGCATCGGAGTAGACCCCAGCTCCTACAATGAGCAGTTCTTC.

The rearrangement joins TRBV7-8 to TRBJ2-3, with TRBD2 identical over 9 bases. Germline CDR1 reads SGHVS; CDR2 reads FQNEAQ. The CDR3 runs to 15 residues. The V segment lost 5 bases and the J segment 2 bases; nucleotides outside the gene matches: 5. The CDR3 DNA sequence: TGTGCCAGCAGCCTTCGACTAGCGGACACAGATACGCAGTATTTT. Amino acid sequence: CASSLRLADTDTQYF.

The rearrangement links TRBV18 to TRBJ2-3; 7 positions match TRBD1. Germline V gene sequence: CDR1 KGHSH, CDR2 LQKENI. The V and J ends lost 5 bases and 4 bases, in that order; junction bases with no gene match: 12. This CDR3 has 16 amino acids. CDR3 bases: TGTGCCAGCTCAAGGGACAGATTGGGGCACGCAGATACGCAGTATTTT. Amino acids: CASSRDRLGHADTQYF.

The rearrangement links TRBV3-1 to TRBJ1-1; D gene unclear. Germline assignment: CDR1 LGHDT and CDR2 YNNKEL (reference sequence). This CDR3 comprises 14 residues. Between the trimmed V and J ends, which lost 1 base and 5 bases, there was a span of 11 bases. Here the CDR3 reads CASSQAGIRTEAFF. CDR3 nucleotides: TGTGCCAGCAGCCAAGCAGGAATAAGGACTGAAGCTTTCTTT.

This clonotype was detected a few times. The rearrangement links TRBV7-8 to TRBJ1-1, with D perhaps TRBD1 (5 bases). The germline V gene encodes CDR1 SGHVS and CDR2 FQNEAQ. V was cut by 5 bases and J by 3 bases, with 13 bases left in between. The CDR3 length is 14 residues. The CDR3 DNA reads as TGTGCCAGCAGCCTGTTCTCGGGGGACACTGAAGCTTTCTTT. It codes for CASSLFSGDTEAFF. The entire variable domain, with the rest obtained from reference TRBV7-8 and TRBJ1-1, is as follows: GAGVSQSPRYKVAKRGQDVALRCDPISGHVSLFWYQQALGQGPEFLTYFQNEAQLDKSGLPSDRFFAERPEGSVSTLKIQRTQQEDSAVYLCASSLFSGDTEAFFGQGTRLTVV.

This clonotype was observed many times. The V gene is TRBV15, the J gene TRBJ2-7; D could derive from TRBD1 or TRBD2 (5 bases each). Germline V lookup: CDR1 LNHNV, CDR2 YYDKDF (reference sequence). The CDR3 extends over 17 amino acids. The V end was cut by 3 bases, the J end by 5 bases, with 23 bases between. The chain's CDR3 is CATSSPLVAGRHHEQYF. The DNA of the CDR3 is TGTGCCACCAGCAGTCCACTAGTAGCAGGGAGACACCACGAGCAGTACTTC.

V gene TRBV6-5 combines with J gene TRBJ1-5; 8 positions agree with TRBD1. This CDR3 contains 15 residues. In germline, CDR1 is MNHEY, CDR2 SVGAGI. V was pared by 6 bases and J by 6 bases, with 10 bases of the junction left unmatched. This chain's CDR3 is CASSRGTGDTQPQHF. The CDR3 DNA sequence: TGTGCCAGCAGCCGCGGGACAGGAGATACTCAGCCCCAGCATTTT.

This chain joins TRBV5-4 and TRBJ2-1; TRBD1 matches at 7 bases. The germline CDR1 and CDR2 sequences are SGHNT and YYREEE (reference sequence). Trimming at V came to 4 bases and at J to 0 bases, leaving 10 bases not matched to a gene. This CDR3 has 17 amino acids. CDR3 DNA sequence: TGTGCCAGCAGCCACAAGAAGACAGGGCGCTCCTACAATGAGCAGTTCTTC. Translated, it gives CASSHKKTGRSYNEQFF.

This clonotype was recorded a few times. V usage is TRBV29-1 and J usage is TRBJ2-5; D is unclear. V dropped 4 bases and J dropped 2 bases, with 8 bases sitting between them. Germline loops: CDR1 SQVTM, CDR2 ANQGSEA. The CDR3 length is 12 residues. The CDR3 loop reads CSVGNQQETQYF. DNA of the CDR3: TGCAGCGTTGGTAATCAGCAAGAGACCCAGTACTTC. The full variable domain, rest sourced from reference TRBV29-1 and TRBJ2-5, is SAVISQKPSRDICQRGTSLTIQCQVDSQVTMMFWYRQQPGQSLTLIATANQGSEATYESGFVIDKFPISRPNLTFSTLTVSNMSPEDSSIYLCSVGNQQETQYFGPGTRLLVL.